These T cell receptor beta chains were read from a single sample in a study of cytomegalovirus exposure and HLA in healthy donors. Generated by immunoSEQ multiplex PCR, the TCRdb table keeps only in-frame clones and is missing some. The table shows about 110,000 clones, with around 85% occurring only once. The material sequenced was PBMCs. The receptors come from a woman aged 18-29 years in good health and CMV-seronegative. Each CDR3 is given with its conserved first and last residue. Fields, in order: V gene, CDR3 length, CDR3 protein.

v_call: TRBV30
cdr3_length: 16
cdr3_aa: CAWRSPYGGHNSPLHF

v_call: TRBV6-4
cdr3_length: 15
cdr3_aa: CASSDSTSGGDTQYF

v_call: TRBV28
cdr3_length: 16
cdr3_aa: CASSLPLGGGAYEQYF

v_call: TRBV7-9
cdr3_length: 14
cdr3_aa: CASRPIATSYGYTF

v_call: TRBV30
cdr3_length: 13
cdr3_aa: CAWSRADNTEAFF

v_call: TRBV5-4
cdr3_length: 14
cdr3_aa: CASSFESSTKTQYF

v_call: TRBV9
cdr3_length: 18
cdr3_aa: CASSAKSPGQPNTGELFF

v_call: TRBV30
cdr3_length: 11
cdr3_aa: CAWSTGGTAFF

v_call: TRBV7-9
cdr3_length: 14
cdr3_aa: CASSNSGISYEQYF

v_call: TRBV19
cdr3_length: 14
cdr3_aa: CATSFAGGRDTQYF

v_call: TRBV7-9
cdr3_length: 14
cdr3_aa: CASSPADSPYGYTF

v_call: TRBV7-9
cdr3_length: 16
cdr3_aa: CASSTQQDSSGNTIYF

v_call: TRBV7-2
cdr3_length: 13
cdr3_aa: CASSLGAGEKAFF

v_call: TRBV7-9
cdr3_length: 16
cdr3_aa: CASSLLPSGDRETQYF

v_call: TRBV9
cdr3_length: 12
cdr3_aa: CASSPGDTEAFF

v_call: TRBV6-6
cdr3_length: 11
cdr3_aa: CASSADYGYTF

v_call: TRBV6-4
cdr3_length: 18
cdr3_aa: CASSDGGLAGRNTGELFF

v_call: TRBV6-1
cdr3_length: 13
cdr3_aa: CASKQNTNQPQHF

v_call: TRBV30
cdr3_length: 22
cdr3_aa: CAWSDGVFLDRGRMNDRKPQHF

v_call: TRBV4-2
cdr3_length: 16
cdr3_aa: CASSITSGGATDTQYF

v_call: TRBV5-1
cdr3_length: 15
cdr3_aa: CASSSAMTGVDGYTF

v_call: TRBV19
cdr3_length: 12
cdr3_aa: CATETGGGGYTF

v_call: TRBV11-2
cdr3_length: 16
cdr3_aa: CASSSTGGNRGTEAFF

v_call: TRBV30
cdr3_length: 15
cdr3_aa: CAWSGGQGSRSPLHF

v_call: TRBV11-1
cdr3_length: 15
cdr3_aa: CASSPPPGLANEQFF

v_call: TRBV14
cdr3_length: 12
cdr3_aa: CASGGQATEAFF

v_call: TRBV27
cdr3_length: 11
cdr3_aa: CASSFGTEQYF

v_call: TRBV6-5
cdr3_length: 14
cdr3_aa: CASRSPGSKNIQYF

v_call: TRBV5-5
cdr3_length: 14
cdr3_aa: CASSLDGVVGELFF

v_call: TRBV9
cdr3_length: 16
cdr3_aa: CASSGPRGGMNTEAFF

v_call: TRBV5-5
cdr3_length: 15
cdr3_aa: CASSSGLPISDTQYF

v_call: TRBV9
cdr3_length: 15
cdr3_aa: CASSGGLAGVNEQFF

v_call: TRBV9
cdr3_length: 15
cdr3_aa: CASSVAQGEYEKLFF

v_call: TRBV27
cdr3_length: 17
cdr3_aa: CASSLFAKDILYSPLHF

v_call: TRBV5-6
cdr3_length: 14
cdr3_aa: CASSSPPAADTQYF

v_call: TRBV4-2
cdr3_length: 17
cdr3_aa: CASSQPLRGANTGELFF

v_call: TRBV5-4
cdr3_length: 19
cdr3_aa: CASSLMGLAGGPPYNEQFF

v_call: TRBV7-3
cdr3_length: 14
cdr3_aa: CASTPQGAGTEAFF

v_call: TRBV2
cdr3_length: 16
cdr3_aa: CASSEYEPGIGDEQYF

v_call: TRBV7-9
cdr3_length: 11
cdr3_aa: CASIVAREAFF